Listed below are T cell receptor beta chains from one sample, sequenced in a study of OX40 agonist ivuxolimab in advanced cancers. Profiling relied on immunoSEQ multiplex PCR, and the TCRdb table lists in-frame clones only, not all of them. The data show around 63,000 clones, with approximately 89% seen just once and 0.85% to 1.2% held by the top ten. The source was CD4+ or CD8+ T cells sorted from blood, collected in a trial of the OX40 agonist ivuxolimab. The receptors were gathered from an adult with an advanced solid tumor such as melanoma, head and neck, liver or kidney cancer. Both conserved end residues are part of each CDR3. D genes are given only for firm matches. Part of the rows lack a size; the others show once, few, many or a class for expanded clones.

>TRBV2|.|TRBJ2-2|.
CASMGDTGELFF
TGTGCCAGCATGGGGGACACCGGGGAGCTGTTTTTT
>TRBV2|.|TRBJ2-5|.
CASTERADETQYF
TGTGCCAGCACCGAGAGGGCCGATGAGACCCAGTACTTC
>TRBV7-2|.|TRBJ1-6|.
CASSPGRGLDSPLHF
TGTGCCAGCAGCCCGGGGAGGGGACTGGATTCACCCCTCCACTTT
>TRBV6-5|.|TRBJ1-1|.
CASSYRSSGKKGAFF
TGTGCCAGCAGTTACCGCTCATCCGGGAAAAAGGGAGCTTTCTTT
>TRBV19|.|TRBJ1-3|.
CASSTMGSGNTIYF
TGTGCCAGTAGTACCATGGGCTCTGGAAACACCATATATTTT
>TRBV11-2|.|TRBJ2-7|.
CASSLDRTRGEQYF
TGTGCCAGCAGCTTAGACCGCACGAGGGGGGAGCAGTACTTC
>TRBV7-9|.|TRBJ1-3|.
CASSLLGQDSGNTIYF
TGTGCCAGCAGCTTATTAGGACAAGACTCTGGAAACACCATATATTTT
>TRBV5-1|.|TRBJ2-5|.
CASRDSPSKETQYF
TGCGCCAGCAGGGACTCCCCGTCAAAAGAGACCCAGTACTTC
>TRBV5-1|TRBD2|TRBJ2-2|few
CASGDLSGGANTGELFF
TGCGCCAGCGGTGATTTGAGCGGGGGGGCGAACACCGGGGAGCTGTTTTTT
>TRBV30|TRBD1|TRBJ2-4|.
CAWKGDRGLQNIQYF
TGTGCCTGGAAGGGGGACAGGGGACTCCAAAACATTCAGTACTTC
>TRBV5-4|.|TRBJ1-6|.
CASSLKSGDNSPLHF
TGTGCCAGCAGCTTGAAGTCAGGGGATAATTCACCCCTCCACTTT
>TRBV5-1|TRBD2|TRBJ2-3|few
CASSPRDYDTDTQYF
TGCGCCAGCAGCCCGCGGGACTATGACACAGATACGCAGTATTTT
>TRBV5-4|TRBD2|TRBJ2-3|.
CASSSGLAGTDTQYF
TGTGCCAGCAGTTCCGGACTAGCAGGCACAGATACGCAGTATTTT
>TRBV7-9|.|TRBJ1-3|.
CASSFVRVSGNTIYF
TGTGCCAGCAGCTTCGTACGAGTGTCTGGAAACACCATATATTTT
>TRBV5-1|TRBD1|TRBJ1-4|.
CASSLVGGGKATNEKLFF
TGCGCCAGCAGCTTGGTAGGAGGGGGCAAAGCAACTAATGAAAAACTGTTTTTT
>TRBV19|.|TRBJ2-4|few
CASKSRDLAKNIQYF
TGTGCCAGTAAGAGCAGGGACCTAGCCAAAAACATTCAGTACTTC
>TRBV6-1|.|TRBJ1-4|.
CAGRQAGNEKLFF
TGTGCCGGGAGACAGGCCGGTAATGAAAAACTGTTTTTT
>TRBV18|TRBD1|TRBJ1-5|.
CASSPQGASQPQHF
TGTGCCAGCTCACCACAGGGGGCTAGTCAGCCCCAGCATTTT